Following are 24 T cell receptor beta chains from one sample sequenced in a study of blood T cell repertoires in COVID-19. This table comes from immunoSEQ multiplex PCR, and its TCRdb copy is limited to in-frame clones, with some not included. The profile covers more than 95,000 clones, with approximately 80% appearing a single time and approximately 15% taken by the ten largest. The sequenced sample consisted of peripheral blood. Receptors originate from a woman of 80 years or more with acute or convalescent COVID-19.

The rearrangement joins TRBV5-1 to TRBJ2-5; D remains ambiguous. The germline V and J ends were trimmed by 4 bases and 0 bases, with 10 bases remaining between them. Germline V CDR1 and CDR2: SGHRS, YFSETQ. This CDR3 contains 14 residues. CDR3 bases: TGCGCCAGCAGCGTAAACAGTGACCAAGAGACCCAGTACTTC. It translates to CASSVNSDQETQYF.

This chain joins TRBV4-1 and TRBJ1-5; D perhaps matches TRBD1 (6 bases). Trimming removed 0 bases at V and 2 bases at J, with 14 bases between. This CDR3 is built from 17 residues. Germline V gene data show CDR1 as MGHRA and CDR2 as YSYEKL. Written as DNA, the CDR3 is TGCGCCAGCAGCCAAGAGTTTCGGGCAGGGGGCAATCAGCCCCAGCATTTT. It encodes CASSQEFRAGGNQPQHF.

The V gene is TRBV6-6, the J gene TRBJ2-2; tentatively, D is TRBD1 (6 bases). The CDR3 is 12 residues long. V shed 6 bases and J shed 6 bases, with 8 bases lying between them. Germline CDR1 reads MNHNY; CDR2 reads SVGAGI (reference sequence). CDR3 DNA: TGTGCCAGCAGGGGGGCGCCCGGGGAGCTGTTTTTT. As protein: CASRGAPGELFF.

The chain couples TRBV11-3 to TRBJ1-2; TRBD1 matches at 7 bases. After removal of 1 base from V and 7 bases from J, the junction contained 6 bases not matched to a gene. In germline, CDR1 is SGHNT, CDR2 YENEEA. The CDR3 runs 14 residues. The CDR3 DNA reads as TGTGCCAGCAGCTTAGGAATTACAGGGGTTGGCTACACCTTC. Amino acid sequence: CASSLGITGVGYTF. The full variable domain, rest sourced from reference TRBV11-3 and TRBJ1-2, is EAGVVQSPRYKIIEKKQPVAFWCNPISGHNTLYWYLQNLGQGPELLIRYENEEAVDDSQLPKDRFSAERLKGVDSTLKIQPAELGDSAVYLCASSLGITGVGYTFGSGTRLTVV.

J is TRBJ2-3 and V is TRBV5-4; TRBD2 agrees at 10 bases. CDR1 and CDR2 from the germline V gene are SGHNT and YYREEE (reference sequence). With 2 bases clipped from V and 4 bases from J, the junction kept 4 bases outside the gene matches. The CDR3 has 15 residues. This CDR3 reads CASSFLAGEADTQYF. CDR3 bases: TGTGCCAGCAGCTTTCTAGCGGGAGAAGCAGATACGCAGTATTTT.

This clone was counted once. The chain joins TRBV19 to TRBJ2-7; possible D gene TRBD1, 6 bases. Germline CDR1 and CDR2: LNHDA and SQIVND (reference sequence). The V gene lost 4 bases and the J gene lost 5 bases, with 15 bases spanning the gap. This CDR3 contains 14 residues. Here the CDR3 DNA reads TGTGCCAGTAGTAGGACTGAGGGGGTTAACGAGCAGTACTTC. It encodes CASSRTEGVNEQYF.

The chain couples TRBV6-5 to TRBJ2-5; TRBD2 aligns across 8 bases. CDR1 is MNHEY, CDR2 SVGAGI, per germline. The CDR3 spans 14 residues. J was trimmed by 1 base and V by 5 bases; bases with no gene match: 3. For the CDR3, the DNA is TGTGCCAGCAGTCAACTAGCGGCCCAAGAGACCCAGTACTTC. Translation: CASSQLAAQETQYF.

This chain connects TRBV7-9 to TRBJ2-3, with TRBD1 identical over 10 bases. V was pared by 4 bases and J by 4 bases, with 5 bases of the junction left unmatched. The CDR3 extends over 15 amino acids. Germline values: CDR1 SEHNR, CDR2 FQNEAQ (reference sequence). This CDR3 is CASSSSGTGADTQYF. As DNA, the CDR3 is TGTGCCAGCAGCTCCTCCGGGACAGGGGCAGATACGCAGTATTTT.

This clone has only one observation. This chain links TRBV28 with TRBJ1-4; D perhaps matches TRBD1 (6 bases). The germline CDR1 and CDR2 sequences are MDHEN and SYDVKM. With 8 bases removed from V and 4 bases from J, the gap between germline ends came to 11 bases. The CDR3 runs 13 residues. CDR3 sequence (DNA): TGTGCCAGCGGAAGGGGGGGTAATGAAAAACTGTTTTTT. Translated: CASGRGGNEKLFF.

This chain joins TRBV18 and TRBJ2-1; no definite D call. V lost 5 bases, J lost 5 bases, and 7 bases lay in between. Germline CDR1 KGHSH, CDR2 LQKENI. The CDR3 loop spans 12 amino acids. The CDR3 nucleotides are TGTGCCAGCTCATCCCGGGACAATGAGCAGTTCTTC. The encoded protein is CASSSRDNEQFF.

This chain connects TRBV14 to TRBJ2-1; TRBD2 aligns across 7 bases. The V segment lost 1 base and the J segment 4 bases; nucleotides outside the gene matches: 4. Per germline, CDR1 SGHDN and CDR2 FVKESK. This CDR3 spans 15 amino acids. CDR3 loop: CASSQAGGKYNEQFF. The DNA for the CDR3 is TGTGCCAGCAGCCAAGCGGGAGGAAAGTACAATGAGCAGTTCTTC. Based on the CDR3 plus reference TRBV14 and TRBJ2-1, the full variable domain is EAGVTQFPSHSVIEKGQTVTLRCDPISGHDNLYWYRRVMGKEIKFLLHFVKESKQDESGMPNNRFLAERTGGTYSTLKVQPAELEDSGVYFCASSQAGGKYNEQFFGPGTRLTVL.

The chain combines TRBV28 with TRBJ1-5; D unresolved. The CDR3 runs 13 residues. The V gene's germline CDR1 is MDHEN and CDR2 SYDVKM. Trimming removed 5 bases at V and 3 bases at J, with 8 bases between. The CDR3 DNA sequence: TGTGCCAGCAGTCTCTCCCTCAATCAGCCCCAGCATTTT. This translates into CASSLSLNQPQHF.

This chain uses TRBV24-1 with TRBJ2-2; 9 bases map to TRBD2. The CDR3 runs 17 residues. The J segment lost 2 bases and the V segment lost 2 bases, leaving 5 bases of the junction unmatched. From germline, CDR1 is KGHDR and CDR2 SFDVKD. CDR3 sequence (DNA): TGTGCCACCAGTGATTCGACTAGCGGAGCCAACACCGGGGAGCTGTTTTTT. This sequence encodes CATSDSTSGANTGELFF.

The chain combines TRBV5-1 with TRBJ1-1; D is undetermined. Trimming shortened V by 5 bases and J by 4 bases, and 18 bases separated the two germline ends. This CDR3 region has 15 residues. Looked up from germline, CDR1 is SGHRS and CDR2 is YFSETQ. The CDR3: CASSPTPLGGTEAFF. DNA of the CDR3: TGCGCCAGCAGTCCCACCCCCCTGGGAGGCACTGAAGCTTTCTTT. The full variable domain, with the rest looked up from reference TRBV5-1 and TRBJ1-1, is KAGVTQTPRYLIKTRGQQVTLSCSPISGHRSVSWYQQTPGQGLQFLFEYFSETQRNKGNFPGRFSGRQFSNSRSEMNVSTLELGDSALYLCASSPTPLGGTEAFFGQGTRLTVV.

The CDR3 bases are TGTGCCAGCAGCCCCTTCACAGGAGTCGGCTACAATGAGCAGTTCTTC. Translated, it gives CASSPFTGVGYNEQFF. J is TRBJ2-1 and V is TRBV7-7; D might be TRBD1 (5 bases). Per the germline V gene, CDR1 is SSHAT and CDR2 is FNYEAQ (reference sequence). This CDR3 spans 16 amino acids. Trimming cost V 5 bases and J 3 bases, with 17 bases left between them.

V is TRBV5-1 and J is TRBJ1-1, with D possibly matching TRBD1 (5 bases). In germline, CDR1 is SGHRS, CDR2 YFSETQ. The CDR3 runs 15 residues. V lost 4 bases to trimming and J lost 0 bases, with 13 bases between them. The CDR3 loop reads CASSPSSRVNTEAFF. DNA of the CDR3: TGCGCCAGCAGCCCGAGTTCCAGGGTGAACACTGAAGCTTTCTTT.

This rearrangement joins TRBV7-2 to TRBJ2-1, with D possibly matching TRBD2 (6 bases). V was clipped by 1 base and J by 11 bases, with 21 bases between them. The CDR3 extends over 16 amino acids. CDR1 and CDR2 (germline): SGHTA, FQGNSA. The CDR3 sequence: CASSLVETSSFIKQFF. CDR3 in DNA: TGTGCCAGCAGCTTAGTAGAGACTAGTTCTTTCATTAAGCAGTTCTTC.

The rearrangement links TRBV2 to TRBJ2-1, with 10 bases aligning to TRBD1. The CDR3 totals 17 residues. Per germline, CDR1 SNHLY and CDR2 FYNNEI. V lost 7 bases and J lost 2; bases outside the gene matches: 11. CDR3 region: CASMGGDGQGAYNEQFF. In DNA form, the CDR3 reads TGTGCCAGCATGGGAGGGGATGGACAGGGGGCCTACAATGAGCAGTTCTTC.

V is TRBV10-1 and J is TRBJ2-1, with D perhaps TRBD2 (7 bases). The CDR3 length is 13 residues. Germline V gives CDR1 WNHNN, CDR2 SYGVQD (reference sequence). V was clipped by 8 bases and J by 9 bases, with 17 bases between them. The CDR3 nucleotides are TGCGCCAGCCGAGGGGGTACGGGAGGTGAGCAGTTCTTC. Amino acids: CASRGGTGGEQFF.

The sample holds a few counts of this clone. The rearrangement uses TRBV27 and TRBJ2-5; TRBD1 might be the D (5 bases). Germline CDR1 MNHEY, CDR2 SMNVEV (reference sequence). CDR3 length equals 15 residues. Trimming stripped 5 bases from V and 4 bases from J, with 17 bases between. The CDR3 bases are TGTGCCAGCAGTCCCCAGTGGGGCACAGGAGAGACCCAGTACTTC. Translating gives CASSPQWGTGETQYF.

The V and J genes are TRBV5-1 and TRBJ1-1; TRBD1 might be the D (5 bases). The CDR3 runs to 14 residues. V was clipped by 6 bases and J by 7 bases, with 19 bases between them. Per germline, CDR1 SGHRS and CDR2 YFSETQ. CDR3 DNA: TGCGCCAGCAACCGCGGGGGGGAGACGAGTGAAGCTTTCTTT. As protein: CASNRGGETSEAFF.

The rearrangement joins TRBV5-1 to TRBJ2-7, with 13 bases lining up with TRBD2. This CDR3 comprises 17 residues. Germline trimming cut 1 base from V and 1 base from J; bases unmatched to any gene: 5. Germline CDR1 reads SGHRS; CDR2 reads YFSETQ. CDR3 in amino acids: CASSLLGGLAGSYEQYF. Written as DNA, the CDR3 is TGCGCCAGCAGCTTGTTGGGGGGACTAGCGGGATCCTACGAGCAGTACTTC.

In DNA form, the CDR3 reads TGTGCCACCAAAGAACAGGGCACCGGGGAGCTGTTTTTT. This gives the protein CATKEQGTGELFF. The chain recombines TRBV19 with TRBJ2-2; maybe TRBD1 (6 bases). V shed 10 bases and J shed 4 bases, with 13 bases lying between them. This CDR3 has 13 amino acids. The germline V gene encodes CDR1 LNHDA and CDR2 SQIVND (reference sequence).

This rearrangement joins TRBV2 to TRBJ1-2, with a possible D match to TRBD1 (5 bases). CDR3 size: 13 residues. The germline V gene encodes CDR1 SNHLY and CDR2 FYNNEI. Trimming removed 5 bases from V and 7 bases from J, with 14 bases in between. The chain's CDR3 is CASSWARASGYTF. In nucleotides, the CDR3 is TGTGCCAGCAGTTGGGCCAGGGCAAGTGGCTACACCTTC.